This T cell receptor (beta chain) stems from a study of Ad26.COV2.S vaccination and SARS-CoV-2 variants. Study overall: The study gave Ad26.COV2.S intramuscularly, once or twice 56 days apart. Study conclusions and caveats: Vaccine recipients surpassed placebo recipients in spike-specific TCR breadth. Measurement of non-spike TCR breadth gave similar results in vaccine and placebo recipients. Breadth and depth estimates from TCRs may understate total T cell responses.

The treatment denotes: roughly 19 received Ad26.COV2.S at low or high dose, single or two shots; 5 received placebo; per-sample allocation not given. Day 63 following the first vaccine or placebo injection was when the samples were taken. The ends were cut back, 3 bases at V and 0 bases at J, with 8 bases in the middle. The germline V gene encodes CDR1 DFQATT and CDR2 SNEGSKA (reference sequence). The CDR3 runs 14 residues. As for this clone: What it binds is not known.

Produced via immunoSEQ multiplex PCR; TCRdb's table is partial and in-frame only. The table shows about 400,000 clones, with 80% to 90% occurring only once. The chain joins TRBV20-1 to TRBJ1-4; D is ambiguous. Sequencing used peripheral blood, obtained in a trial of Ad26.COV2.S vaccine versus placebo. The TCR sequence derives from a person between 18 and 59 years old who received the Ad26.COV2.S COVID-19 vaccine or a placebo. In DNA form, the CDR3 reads TGCAGTGCTAGTCGGGCCACAACTAATGAAAAACTGTTTTTT. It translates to CSASRATTNEKLFF.